Shown below are 24 T cell receptor beta chains from a single sample sequenced in a study of blood T cell repertoires in COVID-19. Using immunoSEQ multiplex PCR, the repertoire was profiled, and TCRdb retains in-frame clones only, with some absent. The repertoire has 250,000 to 300,000 clones, approximately 90% of them found once; the top ten carry 2% to 2.5%. Sequencing was carried out using PBMCs or T cells enriched from blood (not recorded which). These receptor sequences come from a woman aged 40 to 49 with acute COVID-19.

The chain joins TRBV18 to TRBJ1-3; D is unclear. The CDR3 loop spans 13 amino acids. Germline loops: CDR1 KGHSH, CDR2 LQKENI. Between the trimmed V and J ends, which lost 5 bases and 0 bases, there was a span of 5 bases. The DNA of the CDR3 is TGTGCCAGCTCATCAGGCTCTGGAAACACCATATATTTT. Translation gives CASSSGSGNTIYF.

This chain connects TRBV10-3 to TRBJ2-3; 11 bases match TRBD2. The CDR3 spans 13 residues. V gave up 6 bases and J gave up 6 bases; unmatched junction bases: 2. The germline V gene has CDR1 ENHRY and CDR2 SYGVKD. The CDR3 nucleotides read TGTGCCATCAGAACTAGCGGGAGTGATACGCAGTATTTT. Encoded protein: CAIRTSGSDTQYF.

The chain recombines TRBV28 with TRBJ2-1, with 9 nucleotides matching TRBD2. The germline V gene encodes CDR1 MDHEN and CDR2 SYDVKM. With V trimmed by 2 bases and J by 9 bases, 8 bases remained unmatched. The CDR3 is 15 amino acids. The CDR3 nucleotides read TGTGCCAGCAGTTTAGTAGCGGGAGAGAGAGGTGAGCAGTTCTTC. This encodes CASSLVAGERGEQFF.

As for this clone: In the same sample, other DNA sequences code for this CDR3. The rearrangement links TRBV2 to TRBJ1-5; TRBD1 aligns across 9 bases. The V gene end was trimmed by 5 bases and the J gene end by 7 bases; junction bases not matched to a gene: 3. The CDR3 extends over 13 amino acids. Per the germline V gene, CDR1 is SNHLY and CDR2 is FYNNEI. This chain's CDR3 is CASSRQGGQPQHF. Here the CDR3 DNA reads TGTGCCAGCAGTCGACAGGGGGGACAGCCCCAGCATTTT.

This clone came up once. This chain connects TRBV5-6 to TRBJ2-5, with TRBD1 matching over 7 bases. The CDR3 totals 14 residues. Trimming at V came to 4 bases and at J to 5 bases, leaving 8 bases not matched to a gene. Per germline, CDR1 SGHDT and CDR2 YYEEEE. The CDR3 loop is CASSLDRVVETQYF. The CDR3 DNA follows: TGTGCCAGCAGCCTCGACAGGGTAGTGGAGACCCAGTACTTC.

This clone was seen a single time. The chain employs TRBV28 and TRBJ2-4; 7 nucleotides align to TRBD1. Germline assignment: CDR1 MDHEN and CDR2 SYDVKM. This CDR3 contains 17 residues. The trim removed 4 bases at V and 0 bases at J, leaving 9 bases unmatched. CDR3 nucleotide sequence: TGTGCCAGCAGTTCCCCGGGACAGAACTTAGCCAAAAACATTCAGTACTTC. Translating it yields CASSSPGQNLAKNIQYF.

This chain connects TRBV11-2 to TRBJ2-1; the match to TRBD2 covers 10 bases. There are 15 residues in the CDR3. CDR1 and CDR2 from the germline V gene are SGHAT and FQNNGV. V was pared by 4 bases and J by 7 bases, with 7 bases of the junction left unmatched. The CDR3 region is CASSSLAGVYNEQFF. Written as DNA, the CDR3 is TGTGCCAGCAGCTCGCTAGCGGGAGTTTATAATGAGCAGTTCTTC.

The V gene is TRBV28, the J gene TRBJ1-6, with D perhaps TRBD1 (5 bases). V was clipped by 6 bases and J by 6 bases, with 12 bases between them. Germline values: CDR1 MDHEN, CDR2 SYDVKM. This CDR3 has 14 residues. CDR3 loop: CASRRQTLNSPLHF. The CDR3 nucleotides are TGTGCCAGCAGACGACAGACCCTTAATTCACCCCTCCACTTT.

To note about this clone: Other DNA sequences in this specimen translate into the identical CDR3. This rearrangement joins TRBV9 to TRBJ2-1; 7 nucleotides match TRBD1. V gave up 1 base and J gave up 4 bases; unmatched junction bases: 5. The CDR3 runs to 15 residues. Germline V CDR1 and CDR2: SGDLS, YYNGEE. The CDR3 reads CASSVSGTAYNEQFF. The CDR3 DNA reads TGTGCCAGCAGCGTATCCGGGACAGCATACAATGAGCAGTTCTTC.

The gene calls are TRBV23-1 and TRBJ1-1, with 10 positions matching TRBD1. TRBV23-1 belongs to the ORF category, with a function that is uncertain. Trimming took 4 bases from V and 3 from J; bases not matched to a gene: 17. CDR3 size: 19 residues. CDR3 coding DNA: TGCGCCAGCAGTCCCGTTAACTCGGGACAGGGGCTCTGGGACACTGAAGCTTTCTTT. It translates to CASSPVNSGQGLWDTEAFF.

The chain joins TRBV12-2 to TRBJ2-2; the table names TRBD2, a call not compared with the DNA. TRBV12-2 is described as a pseudogene. The CDR3 contains 18 residues. CDR3 in amino acids: CASRLGTGGPLVTGELFF. The CDR3 bases are TGTGCAAGTCGCTTAGGTACGGGAGGGCCGCTGGTTACCGGGGAGCTGTTTTTT.

J is TRBJ2-5 and V is TRBV2; TRBD2 matches 8 bases. V lost 5 bases, J lost 4 bases, and 12 bases stayed unmatched. The V gene's germline CDR1 is SNHLY and CDR2 FYNNEI. The CDR3 has 16 residues. CDR3 sequence (DNA): TGTGCCAGCAGTCACCGGGCGCGGGGGGACCCAGAGACCCAGTACTTC. Translating gives CASSHRARGDPETQYF.

The chain joins TRBV6-5 to TRBJ2-3, with 8 nucleotides matching TRBD2. Germline assignment: CDR1 MNHEY and CDR2 SVGAGI. The CDR3 has 15 amino acids. J lost 1 base, V lost 4 bases, and 4 bases had no gene match. CDR3 bases: TGTGCCAGCAGTTTCTGGCGGGGGGGCACAGATACGCAGTATTTT. Its translation is CASSFWRGGTDTQYF.

This chain uses TRBV30 with TRBJ1-6; D not certain. Looked up from germline, CDR1 is GTSNPN and CDR2 is SVGIG (reference sequence). V was cut by 0 bases and J by 11 bases, with 11 bases left in between. The CDR3 consists of 13 residues. The CDR3 region has the DNA TGTGCCTGGAGTGTAGGAACAGATACACCCCTCCACTTT. Protein product: CAWSVGTDTPLHF. Full variable domain (rest looked up from reference TRBV30 and TRBJ1-6): SQTIHQWPATLVQPVGSPLSLECTVEGTSNPNLYWYRQAAGRGLQLLFYSVGIGQISSEVPQNLSASRPQDRQFILSSKKLLLSDSGFYLCAWSVGTDTPLHFGNGTRLTVT.

CDR3 in amino acids: CASSPGDSHYGYTF. The CDR3 DNA is TGTGCCAGCAGTCCCGGGGACAGCCACTATGGCTACACCTTC. The chain combines TRBV28 with TRBJ1-2; 7 bases match TRBD1. CDR3 length: 14 amino acids. Losses at the gene ends were 5 bases for V and 3 bases for J; bases not matched to a gene: 6. Germline assignment: CDR1 MDHEN and CDR2 SYDVKM.

CDR3 region: CASSRMRGDDSYNEQFF. DNA of the CDR3: TGTGCCAGCAGCCGCATGCGGGGGGATGACTCCTACAATGAGCAGTTCTTC. This chain uses TRBV13 with TRBJ2-1; the match to TRBD2 covers 8 bases. Losses at the gene ends were 5 bases for V and 0 bases for J; bases not matched to a gene: 9. The CDR3 length is 17 residues. Germline V CDR1 and CDR2: PRHDT, FYEKMQ (reference sequence).

The gene calls are TRBV5-8 and TRBJ1-2; D is uncertain. V shed 3 bases and J shed 6 bases, with 12 bases lying between them. The V gene's germline CDR1 is SGHTS and CDR2 YDEGEE. The CDR3 runs 13 residues. This CDR3 is CASSSARMDGYTF. The CDR3, as DNA: TGTGCCAGCAGCTCCGCCAGGATGGATGGCTACACCTTC.

V gene TRBV7-2 combines with J gene TRBJ2-7, with TRBD2 matching 10 bases. This CDR3 comprises 14 residues. Germline V gene lookup returns CDR1 SGHTA and CDR2 FQGNSA. V shed 1 base, J shed 4 bases, and the junction held 1 base outside the gene matches. Here the CDR3 reads CASSLGSGGYEQYF. The CDR3, as DNA: TGTGCCAGCAGCTTAGGTAGCGGGGGGTACGAGCAGTACTTC.

As DNA, the CDR3 is TGTGCCAGCTCACCACCGGGGACAGGGGGCACAGATACGCAGTATTTT. It codes for CASSPPGTGGTDTQYF. This chain uses TRBV18 with TRBJ2-3, with 10 bases aligning to TRBD1. The CDR3 is 16 residues long. Germline V gene data show CDR1 as KGHSH and CDR2 as LQKENI. The junction had 1 base not matched to a gene; V was cut back by 0 bases and J by 1 base.

The rearrangement uses TRBV3-1 (or the pseudogene TRBV3-2) and TRBJ1-3; tentatively, D is TRBD1 (5 bases). There are 16 residues in the CDR3. The germline CDR1 and CDR2 sequences are LGHDT and YNNKEL (reference sequence). V lost 1 base to trimming and J lost 2 bases, with 12 bases between them. Here the CDR3 reads CASSQALTATGNTIYF. The CDR3 DNA reads as TGTGCCAGCAGCCAAGCCCTGACAGCGACTGGAAACACCATATATTTT.

The chain combines TRBV18 with TRBJ2-1, with TRBD1 identical over 8 bases. CDR3 length: 15 residues. Trimming removed 3 bases from V and 5 bases from J; junction bases left unmatched: 6. Germline CDR1 KGHSH, CDR2 LQKENI. The CDR3 loop reads CASSPGGQVNNEQFF. The CDR3 region has the DNA TGTGCCAGCTCACCTGGGGGACAGGTGAACAATGAGCAGTTCTTC.

This sequence joins TRBV12-3 or TRBV12-4 and TRBJ2-1, with 8 bases fitting TRBD2. The CDR3 runs to 12 residues. The junction had 10 bases not matched to a gene; V was cut back by 11 bases and J by 10 bases. The CDR3 loop reads CASAGGPPEQFF. DNA for the CDR3: TGTGCCTCGGCGGGAGGCCCCCCAGAGCAGTTCTTC.

This chain uses TRBV28 with TRBJ2-5, with unresolved D. Germline V gene lookup returns CDR1 MDHEN and CDR2 SYDVKM. V lost 7 bases to trimming and J lost 5 bases, with 14 bases between them. The CDR3 has 13 residues. CDR3 amino acids: CASTPSPRETQYF. CDR3 DNA: TGTGCCAGCACCCCCTCCCCGCGCGAGACCCAGTACTTC. The full variable domain, in which reference TRBV28 and TRBJ2-5 provide the parts outside the CDR3, is DVKVTQSSRYLVKRTGEKVFLECVQDMDHENMFWYRQDPGLGLRLIYFSYDVKMKEKGDIPEGYSVSREKKERFSLILESASTNQTSMYLCASTPSPRETQYFGPGTRLLVL.

This sequence joins TRBV7-2 and TRBJ2-7; TRBD2 is a possible D gene (6 bases). Trimming cost V 5 bases and J 4 bases, with 18 bases left between them. The germline CDR1 and CDR2 sequences are SGHTA and FQGNSA. The CDR3 has 15 residues. CDR3 coding DNA: TGTGCCAGCAGCCCCTCGGCGGGGTCAGGTTACGAGCAGTACTTC. It specifies CASSPSAGSGYEQYF.